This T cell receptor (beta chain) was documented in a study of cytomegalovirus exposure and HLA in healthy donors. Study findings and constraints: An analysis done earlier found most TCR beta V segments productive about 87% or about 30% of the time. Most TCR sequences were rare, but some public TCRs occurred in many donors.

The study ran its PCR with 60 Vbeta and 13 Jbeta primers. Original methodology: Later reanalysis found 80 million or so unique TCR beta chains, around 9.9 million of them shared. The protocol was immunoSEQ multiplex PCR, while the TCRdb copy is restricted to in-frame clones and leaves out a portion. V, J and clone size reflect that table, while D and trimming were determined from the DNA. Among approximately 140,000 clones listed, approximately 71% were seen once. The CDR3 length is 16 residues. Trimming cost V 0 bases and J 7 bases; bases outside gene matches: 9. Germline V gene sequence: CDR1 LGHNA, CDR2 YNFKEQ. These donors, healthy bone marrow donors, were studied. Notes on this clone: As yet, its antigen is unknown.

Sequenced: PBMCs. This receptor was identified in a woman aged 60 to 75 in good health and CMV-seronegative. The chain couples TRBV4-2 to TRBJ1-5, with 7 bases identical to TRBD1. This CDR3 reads CASSQDSDRVGQPQHF. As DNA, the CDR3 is TGTGCCAGCAGCCAAGATAGTGACAGGGTGGGCCAGCCCCAGCATTTT.